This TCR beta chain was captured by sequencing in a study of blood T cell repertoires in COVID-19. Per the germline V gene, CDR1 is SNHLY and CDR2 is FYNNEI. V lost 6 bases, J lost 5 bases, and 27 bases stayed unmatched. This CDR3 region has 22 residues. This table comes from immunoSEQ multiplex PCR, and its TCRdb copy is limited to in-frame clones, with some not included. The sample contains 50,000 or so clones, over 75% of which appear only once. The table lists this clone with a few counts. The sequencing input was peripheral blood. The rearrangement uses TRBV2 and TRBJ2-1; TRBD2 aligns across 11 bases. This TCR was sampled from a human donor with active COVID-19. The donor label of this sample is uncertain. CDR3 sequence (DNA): TGTGCCAGCAGGGAGTTTCTCGAAACTAGCGGGAGAGGAAAGTCTTTTAACAATGAGCAGTTCTTC. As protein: CASREFLETSGRGKSFNNEQFF.